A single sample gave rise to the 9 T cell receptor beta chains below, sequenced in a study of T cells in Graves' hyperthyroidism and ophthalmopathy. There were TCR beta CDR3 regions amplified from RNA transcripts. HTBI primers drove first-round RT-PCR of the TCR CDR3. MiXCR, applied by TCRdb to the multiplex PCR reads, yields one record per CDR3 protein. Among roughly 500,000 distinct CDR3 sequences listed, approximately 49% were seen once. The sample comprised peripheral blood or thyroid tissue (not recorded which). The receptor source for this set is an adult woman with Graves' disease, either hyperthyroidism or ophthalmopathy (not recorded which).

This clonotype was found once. Written as DNA, the CDR3 is TGCGCCAGCAGCCAGCGAGGGGTGGGGGAAGAGACCCAGTACTTC. Residues: CASSQRGVGEETQYF. The V and J genes are TRBV4-1 and TRBJ2-5; the D gene could be TRBD1 or TRBD2 (5 bases each). The CDR3 runs 15 residues. Germline V gene lookup returns CDR1 MGHRA and CDR2 YSYEKL. Trimming removed 3 bases at V and 3 bases at J, with 14 bases between.

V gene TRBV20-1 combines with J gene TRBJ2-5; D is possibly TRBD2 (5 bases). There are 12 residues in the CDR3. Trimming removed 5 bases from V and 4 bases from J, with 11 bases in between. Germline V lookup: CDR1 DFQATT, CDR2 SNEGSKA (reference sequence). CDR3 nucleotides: TGCAGTGCTTGCCTCCGGGGAGAGACCCAGTACTTC. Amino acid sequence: CSACLRGETQYF.

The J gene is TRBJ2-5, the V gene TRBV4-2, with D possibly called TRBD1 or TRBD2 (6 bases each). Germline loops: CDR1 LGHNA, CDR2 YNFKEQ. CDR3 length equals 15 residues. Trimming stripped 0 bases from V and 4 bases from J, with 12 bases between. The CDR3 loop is CASSQDGGRVETQYF. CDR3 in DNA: TGTGCCAGCAGCCAAGATGGGGGGCGGGTAGAGACCCAGTACTTC.

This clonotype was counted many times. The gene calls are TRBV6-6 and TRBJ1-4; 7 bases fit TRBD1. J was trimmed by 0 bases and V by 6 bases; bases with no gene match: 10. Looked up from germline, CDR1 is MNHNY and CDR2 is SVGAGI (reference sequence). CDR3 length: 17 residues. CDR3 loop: CASSPAPGTATNEKLFF. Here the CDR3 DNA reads TGTGCCAGCAGCCCCGCCCCCGGGACAGCAACTAATGAAAAACTGTTTTTT.

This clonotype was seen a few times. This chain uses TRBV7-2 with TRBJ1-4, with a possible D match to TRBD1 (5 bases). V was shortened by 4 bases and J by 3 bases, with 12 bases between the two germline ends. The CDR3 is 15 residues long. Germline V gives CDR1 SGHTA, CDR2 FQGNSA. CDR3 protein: CASSSRGSANEKLFF. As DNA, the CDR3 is TGTGCCAGCAGCTCAAGGGGCAGTGCTAATGAAAAACTGTTTTTT.

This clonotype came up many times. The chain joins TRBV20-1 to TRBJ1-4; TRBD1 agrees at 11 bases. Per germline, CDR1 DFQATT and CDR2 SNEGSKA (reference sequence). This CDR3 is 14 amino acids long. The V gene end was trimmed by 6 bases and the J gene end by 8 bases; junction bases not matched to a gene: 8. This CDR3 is CSAPDRGLREKLFF. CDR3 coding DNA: TGCAGTGCCCCGGACAGGGGGCTTCGGGAAAAACTGTTTTTT.

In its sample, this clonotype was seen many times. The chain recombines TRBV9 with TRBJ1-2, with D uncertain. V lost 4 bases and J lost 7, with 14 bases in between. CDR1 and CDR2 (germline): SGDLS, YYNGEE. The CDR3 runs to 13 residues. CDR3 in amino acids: CASSQDIGFGYTF. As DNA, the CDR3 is TGTGCCAGCAGCCAAGACATTGGGTTTGGCTACACCTTC.

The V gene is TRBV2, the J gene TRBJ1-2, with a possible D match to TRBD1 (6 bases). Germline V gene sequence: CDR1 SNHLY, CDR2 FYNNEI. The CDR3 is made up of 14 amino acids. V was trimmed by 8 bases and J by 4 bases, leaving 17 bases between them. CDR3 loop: CASVEEGVLYGYTF. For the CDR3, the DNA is TGTGCCAGCGTTGAAGAGGGGGTTCTCTATGGCTACACCTTC.

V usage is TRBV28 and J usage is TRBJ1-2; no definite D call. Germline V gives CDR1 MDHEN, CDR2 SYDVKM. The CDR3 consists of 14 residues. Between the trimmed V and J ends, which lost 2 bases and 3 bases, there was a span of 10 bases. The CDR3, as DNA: TGTGCCAGCAGTTTAACGGGAGTTGACTATGGCTACACCTTC. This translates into CASSLTGVDYGYTF.